The rows below give T cell receptor beta chains drawn from one sample of a study of blood T cell repertoires in COVID-19. TCRdb's copy holds only in-frame clones and misses some; the assay was immunoSEQ multiplex PCR. The table includes a few hundred thousand clones, about 90% detected once. Sequences were obtained from PBMCs or T cells enriched from blood (not recorded which). Receptors were obtained from a man under 40 who had recovered from COVID-19. CDR3s include the opening cysteine and the closing phenylalanine or tryptophan. D genes are given only for firm matches. Size is omitted from some rows. Given values are once, few, many or a class for expanded clones.

>TRBV27|NA|TRBD1|TRBJ2-5
CASSLRDSGETQYF
TGTGCCAGCAGTTTAAGGGACAGCGGAGAGACCCAGTACTTC
>TRBV28|NA|TRBD2|TRBJ2-5
CASSFLLSGGHQETQYF
TGTGCCAGCAGTTTTCTATTGAGCGGGGGCCACCAAGAGACCCAGTACTTC
>TRBV28|NA|TRBD1|TRBJ1-6
CASSRPLTGVGDSPLHF
TGTGCCAGCAGTCGTCCCCTTACAGGGGTCGGTGATTCACCCCTCCACTTT
>TRBV27|NA|TRBD1|TRBJ2-7
CASSLDRGYNEQYF
TGTGCCAGCAGTTTAGACAGGGGGTATAACGAGCAGTACTTC
>TRBV29-1|NA|NA|TRBJ2-7
CSVEGGVSYEQYF
TGCAGCGTTGAAGGGGGGGTCTCTTACGAGCAGTACTTC
>TRBV27|NA|NA|TRBJ1-1
CASSLSTGSYTEAFF
TGTGCCAGCAGTTTATCGACAGGAAGTTATACTGAAGCTTTCTTT
>TRBV28|once|NA|TRBJ1-1
CASSLSPSRDWNTEAFF
TGTGCCAGCAGTTTATCCCCCTCCAGGGACTGGAACACTGAAGCTTTCTTT
>TRBV19|NA|NA|TRBJ1-3
CASTTTDSYSGNTIYF
TGTGCCAGTACCACGACAGACTCTTACTCTGGAAACACCATATATTTT
>TRBV16|NA|TRBD1|TRBJ1-1
CASSQSSGGWGNTEAFF
TGTGCCAGCAGCCAATCGTCAGGGGGCTGGGGGAACACTGAAGCTTTCTTT
>TRBV4-1|NA|NA|TRBJ1-3
CASSQDSYAADSGNTIYF
TGCGCCAGCAGCCAAGATTCTTACGCGGCGGACTCTGGAAACACCATATATTTT
>TRBV4-1|once|NA|TRBJ1-1
CASAPSGGENRRMNTEAFF
TGCGCCAGCGCACCCTCGGGTGGGGAGAATCGGAGGATGAACACTGAAGCTTTCTTT
>TRBV5-1|NA|NA|TRBJ2-1
CASSLGLDGGEQFF
TGCGCCAGCAGCTTGGGGCTAGATGGTGGTGAGCAGTTCTTC
>TRBV12-3/TRBV12-4|few|NA|TRBJ1-2
CASTTWQAYGYTF
TGTGCCAGCACTACATGGCAGGCCTACGGCTACACCTTC
>TRBV14|NA|NA|TRBJ1-1
CASSLRSEAFF
TGTGCCAGCAGCCTCCGTAGTGAAGCTTTCTTT
>TRBV28|NA|NA|TRBJ1-5
CASSSPQGSNQPQHF
TGTGCCAGCAGCTCCCCCCAGGGGAGCAATCAGCCCCAGCATTTT
>TRBV5-1|NA|TRBD1|TRBJ2-1
CASSIQGANYYNEQFF
TGCGCCAGCAGTATTCAGGGGGCTAACTACTACAATGAGCAGTTCTTC
>TRBV6-1|NA|NA|TRBJ1-3
CASSERGSTIYF
TGTGCCAGCAGTGAAAGGGGAAGCACCATATATTTT
>TRBV5-4|NA|TRBD2|TRBJ2-7
CASSRGTSGPYEQYF
TGTGCCAGCAGCCGGGGGACTAGCGGCCCCTACGAGCAGTACTTC
>TRBV11-2|NA|NA|TRBJ2-5
CASSSMRRGKTQYF
TGTGCCAGCAGCTCCATGCGGCGGGGAAAGACCCAGTACTTC
>TRBV7-2|NA|TRBD1|TRBJ1-4
CASSLEGARTNEKLFF
TGTGCCAGCAGCTTGGAGGGGGCTAGAACTAATGAAAAACTGTTTTTT
>TRBV5-4|once|NA|TRBJ1-4
CASSSTQYEKLFF
TGTGCCAGCAGCTCAACACAGTATGAAAAACTGTTTTTT
>TRBV7-9|NA|TRBD2|TRBJ2-7
CASSPPGGIEQYF
TGTGCCAGCAGCCCCCCGGGGGGGATCGAGCAGTACTTC
>TRBV6-5|NA|TRBD2|TRBJ2-5
CASRRGGTETQYF
TGTGCCAGCAGACGGGGGGGGACAGAGACCCAGTACTTC
>TRBV12-3/TRBV12-4|NA|TRBD1|TRBJ2-5
CASSLQGQETQYF
TGTGCCAGCAGTCTACAGGGGCAAGAGACCCAGTACTTC
>TRBV7-9|once|NA|TRBJ1-4
CASSPGKGGTNEKLFF
TGTGCCAGCAGCCCCGGAAAGGGGGGGACTAATGAAAAACTGTTTTTT
>TRBV28|NA|TRBD2|TRBJ2-3
CASRRPSGGPTQYF
TGTGCCAGCAGGAGACCTAGCGGTGGCCCTACGCAGTATTTT
>TRBV4-2|once|NA|TRBJ2-7
CASSQDNPGDSSYEQYF
TGTGCCAGCAGCCAAGATAACCCCGGGGATAGCTCCTACGAGCAGTACTTC
>TRBV4-1|NA|TRBD2|TRBJ2-2
CASSQPTSGGLLTGELFF
TGCGCCAGCAGCCAACCGACTAGCGGGGGCCTATTGACCGGGGAGCTGTTTTTT
>TRBV10-2|NA|NA|TRBJ1-5
CASSESGGYQPQHF
TGCGCCAGCAGTGAGTCCGGGGGTTATCAGCCCCAGCATTTT
>TRBV29-1|NA|TRBD1|TRBJ1-2
CSVGGQGGYTF
TGCAGCGTTGGGGGACAGGGGGGCTACACCTTC
>TRBV28|NA|NA|TRBJ2-1
CASSLTGTAVEQFF
TGTGCCAGCAGCCTCACAGGGACGGCCGTTGAGCAGTTCTTC
>TRBV6-5|NA|NA|TRBJ2-1
CASSYDSEQFF
TGTGCCAGCAGTTACGATAGCGAGCAGTTCTTC
>TRBV7-8|NA|NA|TRBJ1-5
CASSARTTSNQPQHF
TGTGCCAGCAGCGCACGGACAACTTCCAATCAGCCCCAGCATTTT
>TRBV2|NA|NA|TRBJ1-5
CASSAETGKAQHF
TGTGCCAGCAGTGCCGAAACAGGGAAAGCCCAGCATTTT
>TRBV7-9|NA|TRBD1|TRBJ1-2
CASSRGQGANYGYTF
TGTGCCAGCAGCCGAGGACAGGGAGCTAACTATGGCTACACCTTC
>TRBV18|NA|NA|TRBJ2-1
CASSPPLAGNEQFF
TGTGCCAGCTCACCACCGCTAGCCGGCAATGAGCAGTTCTTC
>TRBV27|few|TRBD2|TRBJ2-7
CASSRTSGGPSYEQYF
TGTGCCAGCAGTCGGACTAGCGGGGGGCCCTCCTACGAGCAGTACTTC
>TRBV10-1|NA|NA|TRBJ1-2
CASSPGGPGYTF
TGCGCCAGCAGCCCCGGAGGACCTGGCTACACCTTC
>TRBV18|NA|NA|TRBJ2-4
CASSPQGVKGIQYF
TGTGCCAGCTCACCACAGGGGGTCAAAGGCATTCAGTACTTC
>TRBV2|NA|NA|TRBJ1-4
CASTDPATNEKLFF
TGTGCCAGCACCGATCCGGCAACTAATGAAAAACTGTTTTTT
>TRBV6-5|NA|NA|TRBJ1-5
CASRPTQWGDQPQHF
TGTGCCAGCAGACCGACGCAATGGGGAGATCAGCCCCAGCATTTT
>TRBV7-2|NA|NA|TRBJ2-7
CASSNRVNEQYF
TGTGCCAGCAGCAACCGGGTCAACGAGCAGTACTTC